One sample yielded the 10 T cell receptor beta chains listed below, sequenced in a study of cytomegalovirus exposure and HLA in healthy donors. The PCR ran on 60 Vbeta and 13 Jbeta primers. Profiled with immunoSEQ multiplex PCR; TCRdb holds only in-frame clones, not every one. The sample lists some 170,000 clones, approximately 70% seen once, with 2.5% in the top ten. The sequenced sample consisted of PBMCs. These receptors came from a human donor in good health.

The gene calls are TRBV11-2 and TRBJ1-2, with 7 bases identical to TRBD1. Germline V gene data show CDR1 as SGHAT and CDR2 as FQNNGV. V trimming: 5 bases; J trimming: 7 bases; junction bases outside the gene matches: 13. This CDR3 comprises 15 residues. CDR3 amino acids: CASSLQGGPEAGYTF. The DNA of the CDR3 is TGTGCCAGCAGCCTCCAGGGGGGCCCCGAGGCTGGCTACACCTTC.

This clone was observed once. The chain is built from TRBV12-5 and TRBJ1-1; 10 bases map to TRBD1. Germline loops: CDR1 LGHNT, CDR2 FRNRAP. The V and J ends lost 7 bases and 4 bases, in that order; junction bases with no gene match: 9. The CDR3 covers 15 residues. As DNA, the CDR3 is TGTGCTAGTGCCCCGGACAGGGGGGGGGTCACTGAAGCTTTCTTT. Its protein product is CASAPDRGGVTEAFF.

Concerning this clone itself: Sequence at one end of the junction differs from germline and may be a read error. The rearrangement joins TRBV7-7 to TRBJ2-5; TRBD2 might be the D (6 bases). The J call may be in error: the DNA end matches TRBJ2-7 better. The CDR3 contains 17 residues. In germline, CDR1 is SSHAT, CDR2 FNYEAQ (reference sequence). CDR3 protein: CASSPSQAGGTSYEQYF. The CDR3 region has the DNA TGTGCTAGCAGTCCCTCGCAAGCCGGAGGGACCTCCTACGAGCAGTACTTC.

This chain uses TRBV28 with TRBJ1-2, with 7 nucleotides matching TRBD1. Germline V gene sequence: CDR1 MDHEN, CDR2 SYDVKM. The CDR3 sequence is 14 residues long. V lost 5 bases to trimming and J lost 4 bases; unmatched junction nucleotides: 7. In DNA form, the CDR3 reads TGTGCCAGCAGTCCCCCCGACAGGGTCTATGGCTACACCTTC. Encoded protein: CASSPPDRVYGYTF.

The DNA of the CDR3 is TGCGCCAGCAGCCAGACCGGGACACCAAGGTCCTACGAGCAGTACTTC. It yields the protein CASSQTGTPRSYEQYF. The chain links TRBV5-1 to TRBJ2-7; weak D call: TRBD1 (6 bases). V was pared by 4 bases and J by 1 base, with 18 bases between. The CDR3 is 16 residues long. The germline CDR1 and CDR2 sequences are SGHRS and YFSETQ.

The chain uses TRBV5-1 and TRBJ2-7; TRBD1 agrees at 8 bases. The V segment lost 3 bases and the J segment 2 bases; nucleotides outside the gene matches: 4. CDR1 is SGHRS and CDR2 is YFSETQ in the germline V gene. This CDR3 region has 14 residues. The CDR3 sequence: CASSSGQVAYEQYF. The CDR3 coding sequence is TGCGCCAGCAGCTCGGGACAGGTGGCCTACGAGCAGTACTTC.

J is TRBJ2-3 and V is TRBV30, with 7 bases that match TRBD2. CDR1 and CDR2 (germline): GTSNPN, SVGIG (reference sequence). CDR3 length: 15 amino acids. The V and J ends lost 0 bases and 0 bases, in that order; junction bases with no gene match: 3. CDR3 amino acids: CAWSVTGRSTDTQYF. The CDR3 DNA follows: TGTGCCTGGAGTGTAACCGGGAGGAGCACAGATACGCAGTATTTT. The full variable domain, its missing parts supplied by reference TRBV30 and TRBJ2-3, is SQTIHQWPATLVQPVGSPLSLECTVEGTSNPNLYWYRQAAGRGLQLLFYSVGIGQISSEVPQNLSASRPQDRQFILSSKKLLLSDSGFYLCAWSVTGRSTDTQYFGPGTRLTVL.

This chain uses TRBV7-9 with TRBJ1-1; 7 bases fit TRBD1. J lost 5 bases, V lost 9 bases, and 6 bases had no gene match. CDR1 and CDR2 from the germline V gene are SEHNR and FQNEAQ (reference sequence). The CDR3 loop spans 12 amino acids. The CDR3 loop reads CASTQGKTEAFF. The CDR3 region has the DNA TGTGCCAGTACACAGGGGAAAACTGAAGCTTTCTTT.

The chain links TRBV5-4 to TRBJ2-7, with 8 bases lining up with TRBD1. V lost 5 bases, J lost 6 bases, and 7 bases stayed unmatched. Germline V gene lookup returns CDR1 SGHNT and CDR2 YYREEE (reference sequence). This CDR3 contains 13 residues. The CDR3: CASRSGQGFEQYF. The CDR3 DNA follows: TGTGCCAGCAGATCAGGACAGGGTTTCGAGCAGTACTTC.

This clone was counted between two and nine times. This chain connects TRBV30 to TRBJ1-2, with a weak D call TRBD1 (5 bases). Trimming removed 4 bases at V and 7 bases at J, with 16 bases between. CDR3 size: 13 residues. The germline V gene encodes CDR1 GTSNPN and CDR2 SVGIG (reference sequence). CDR3 DNA: TGTGCCTGGACCGGGGCGGGGTTGTCTGGCTACACCTTC. Its protein is CAWTGAGLSGYTF.